This TCR beta chain was profiled in a study of lymphopenia after photon versus proton radiotherapy. The repertoire was sequenced with immunoSEQ multiplex PCR; TCRdb's copy has only in-frame clones and lacks some. The sample has 20,000 to 25,000 clones, 85% to 95% seen once; the top ten hold almost 9.5%. In germline, CDR1 is LNHNV, CDR2 YYDKDF (reference sequence). Deletions cut 0 bases from V and 8 bases from J, with 13 bases between. The CDR3 runs 14 residues. Worth noting for this clone: What it binds is not known.

Notes on the study in general: After the lymphocyte nadir, photon-treated repertoires showed oligoclonal expansion, especially of CD8+ Temra cells. Post-nadir TCR diversity decline inversely tracked overall survival among those who died. Relative stability marked proton patients; photon patients lost diversity and naive cells.

Material: peripheral blood, obtained from a patient treated with proton-based radiotherapy. This chain uses TRBV15 with TRBJ1-1, with TRBD1 as a possible D gene (5 bases). This TCR derives from a woman between 65 and 79 years old with pancreatic cancer. Some clones in this sample may be carry-over from other donors' samples. CDR3 protein: CATSRDRSGPEAFF. The CDR3 DNA sequence: TGTGCCACCAGCAGAGATAGGTCGGGACCAGAAGCTTTCTTT. The full variable domain, rest sourced from reference TRBV15 and TRBJ1-1, is DAMVIQNPRYQVTQFGKPVTLSCSQTLNHNVMYWYQQKSSQAPKLLFHYYDKDFNNEADTPDNFQSRRPNTSFCFLDIRSPGLGDTAMYLCATSRDRSGPEAFFGQGTRLTVV.